This T cell receptor beta chain derives from a study of T cell repertoires in cytomegalovirus infection. Study as a whole: CMV infection plus the matching HLA type was flagged by public TCR beta signatures. Study results and caveats: It was HLA-C-restricted CMV-specific TCR beta clonotypes that dominated the response ex vivo.

Trimming took off 7 bases at V and 3 bases at J, with 15 bases between the two ends. This CDR3 region has 15 residues. The germline V gene encodes CDR1 MNHEY and CDR2 SVGEGT. TCRdb fed the reads into MiXCR, producing one record per CDR3 protein. The data hold around 210,000 distinct CDR3 sequences, with 6% to 8% observed a single time. This clonotype was seen at least ten times. The antigen is undetermined. This rearrangement joins TRBV6-2 or TRBV6-3 to TRBJ2-2; D uncertain. The TCR comes from a human donor in good health (CMV status not recorded). Some clones in this sample may be carry-over from other donors' samples. The sample comprised PBMCs. For the CDR3, the DNA is TGTGCCAGCATTTTCGACAATCGGGACACCGGGGAGCTGTTTTTT. This translates into CASIFDNRDTGELFF.